This T cell receptor (beta chain) was captured by sequencing in a study of CD8 T cells in ankylosing spondylitis. Findings and limits, study-wide: Within ankylosing spondylitis blood, a TCR beta motif made up of several highly homologous variants appeared to be characteristic.

The authors made TCR beta libraries by quantitative 5'-RACE with molecular barcodes. Each CDR3 protein gets one entry after TCRdb re-called the 5' RACE reads with MiXCR. The sample gives about 240,000 distinct CDR3 sequences, roughly 8.2% of which show up once; approximately 5% is in the top ten. The table lists this clonotype with many counts. Its matching antigen is unknown. Sequencing input: blood, either unsorted or a sorted T cell fraction (not recorded which). The receptor was derived from a female donor with ankylosing spondylitis or in good health (not recorded which).

The CDR3 loop is CASSAWLEVYEQYF. The DNA for the CDR3 is TGTGCCAGCAGCGCGTGGCTCGAGGTCTACGAGCAGTACTTC. The chain joins TRBV5-5 to TRBJ2-7; the D is unclear. V was clipped by 4 bases and J by 3 bases, with 14 bases between them. The V gene's germline CDR1 is SGHKS and CDR2 YYEKEE (reference sequence). The CDR3 has 14 residues.